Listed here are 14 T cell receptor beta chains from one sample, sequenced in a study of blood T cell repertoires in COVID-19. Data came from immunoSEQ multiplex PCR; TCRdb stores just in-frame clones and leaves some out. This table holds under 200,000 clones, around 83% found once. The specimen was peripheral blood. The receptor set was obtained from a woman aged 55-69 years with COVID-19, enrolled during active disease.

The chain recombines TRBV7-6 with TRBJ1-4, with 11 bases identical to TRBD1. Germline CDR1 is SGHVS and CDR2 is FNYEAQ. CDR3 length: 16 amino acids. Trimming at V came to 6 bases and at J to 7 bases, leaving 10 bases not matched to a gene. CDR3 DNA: TGTGCCAGCAGTCCAGGACAGGGGGCGATGACTGAAAAACTGTTTTTT. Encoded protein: CASSPGQGAMTEKLFF.

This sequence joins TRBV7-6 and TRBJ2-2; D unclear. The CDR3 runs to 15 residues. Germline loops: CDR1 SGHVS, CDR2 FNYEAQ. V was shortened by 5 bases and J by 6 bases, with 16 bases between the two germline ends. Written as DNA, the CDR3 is TGTGCCAGCAGCCCCCGGGTTAGCCTCGCCGGGGAGCTGTTTTTT. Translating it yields CASSPRVSLAGELFF.

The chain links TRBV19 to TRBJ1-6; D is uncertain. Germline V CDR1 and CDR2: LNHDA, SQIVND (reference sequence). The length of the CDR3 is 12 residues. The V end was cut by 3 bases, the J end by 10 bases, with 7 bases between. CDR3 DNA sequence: TGTGCCAGTAGTATCGAGGGATCACCCCTCCACTTT. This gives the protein CASSIEGSPLHF.

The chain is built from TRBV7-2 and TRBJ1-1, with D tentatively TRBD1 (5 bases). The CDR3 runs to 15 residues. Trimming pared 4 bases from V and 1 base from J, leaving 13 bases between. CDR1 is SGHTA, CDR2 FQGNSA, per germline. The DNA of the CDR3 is TGTGCCAGCAGCTCCCGGGACTGGGGGAACACTGAAGCTTTCTTT. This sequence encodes CASSSRDWGNTEAFF. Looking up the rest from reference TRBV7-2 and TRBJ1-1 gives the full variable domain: GAGVSQSPSNKVTEKGKDVELRCDPISGHTALYWYRQSLGQGLEFLIYFQGNSAPDKSGLPSDRFSAERTGGSVSTLTIQRTQQEDSAVYLCASSSRDWGNTEAFFGQGTRLTVV.

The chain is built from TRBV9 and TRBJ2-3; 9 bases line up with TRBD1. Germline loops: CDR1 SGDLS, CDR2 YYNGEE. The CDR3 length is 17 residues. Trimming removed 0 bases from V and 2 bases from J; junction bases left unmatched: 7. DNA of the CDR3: TGTGCCAGCAGCGTAGGACCGAGGACAGGGGACACAGATACGCAGTATTTT. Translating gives CASSVGPRTGDTDTQYF.

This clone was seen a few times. In nucleotides, the CDR3 is TGCGCCAGCAGCTTTGACGGGACACTTAATCAGCCCCAGCATTTT. It specifies CASSFDGTLNQPQHF. This chain joins TRBV5-1 and TRBJ1-5; the D gene is possibly TRBD1 (6 bases). This CDR3 has 15 amino acids. CDR1 and CDR2 (germline): SGHRS, YFSETQ. With 2 bases removed from V and 4 bases from J, the gap between germline ends came to 13 bases.

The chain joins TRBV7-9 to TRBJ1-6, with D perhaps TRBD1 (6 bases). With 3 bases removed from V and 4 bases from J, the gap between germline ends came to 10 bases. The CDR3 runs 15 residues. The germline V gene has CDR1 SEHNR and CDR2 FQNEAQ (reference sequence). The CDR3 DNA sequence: TGTGCCAGCAGCTTCCAGGGGATTTATAATTCACCCCTCCACTTT. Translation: CASSFQGIYNSPLHF.

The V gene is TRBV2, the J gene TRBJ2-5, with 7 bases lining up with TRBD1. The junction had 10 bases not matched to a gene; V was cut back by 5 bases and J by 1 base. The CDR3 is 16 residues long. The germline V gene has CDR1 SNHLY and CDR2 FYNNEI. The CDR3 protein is CASSLWTGPTQETQYF. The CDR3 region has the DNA TGTGCCAGCAGTCTATGGACAGGCCCAACCCAAGAGACCCAGTACTTC. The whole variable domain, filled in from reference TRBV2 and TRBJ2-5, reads EPEVTQTPSHQVTQMGQEVILRCVPISNHLYFYWYRQILGQKVEFLVSFYNNEISEKSEIFDDQFSVERPDGSNFTLKIRSTKLEDSAMYFCASSLWTGPTQETQYFGPGTRLLVL.

CDR3 protein: CASSVAAGTGGARGYTF. CDR3 coding DNA: TGTGCCAGCAGCGTAGCCGCTGGGACAGGGGGCGCGCGTGGCTACACCTTC. The chain joins TRBV9 to TRBJ1-2, with 12 bases fitting TRBD1. Germline CDR1 is SGDLS and CDR2 is YYNGEE. The V and J ends lost 0 bases and 7 bases, in that order; junction bases with no gene match: 10. The CDR3 length is 17 residues. Filled out from reference TRBV9 and TRBJ1-2, the complete variable domain reads DSGVTQTPKHLITATGQRVTLRCSPRSGDLSVYWYQQSLDQGLQFLIQYYNGEERAKGNILERFSAQQFPDLHSELNLSSLELGDSALYFCASSVAAGTGGARGYTFGSGTRLTVV.

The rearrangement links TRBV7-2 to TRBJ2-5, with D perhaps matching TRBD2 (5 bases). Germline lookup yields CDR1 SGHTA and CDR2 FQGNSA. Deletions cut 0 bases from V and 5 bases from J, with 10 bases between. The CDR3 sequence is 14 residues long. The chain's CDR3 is CASSLAGRRETQYF. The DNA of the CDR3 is TGTGCCAGCAGCTTAGCGGGGAGAAGGGAGACCCAGTACTTC.

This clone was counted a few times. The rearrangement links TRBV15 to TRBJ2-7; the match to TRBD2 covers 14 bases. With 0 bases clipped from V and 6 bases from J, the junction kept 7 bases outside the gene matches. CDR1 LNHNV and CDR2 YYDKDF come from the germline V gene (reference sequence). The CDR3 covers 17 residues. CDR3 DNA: TGTGCCACCAGCAGAGATTTGAGACTAGCGGGAGGGTCCGAGCAGTACTTC. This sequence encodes CATSRDLRLAGGSEQYF.

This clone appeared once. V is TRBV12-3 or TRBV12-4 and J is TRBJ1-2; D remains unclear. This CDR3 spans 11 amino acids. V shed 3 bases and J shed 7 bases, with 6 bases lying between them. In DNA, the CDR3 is TGTGCCAGCAGTTTCCTGTTTGGCTACACCTTC. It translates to CASSFLFGYTF.

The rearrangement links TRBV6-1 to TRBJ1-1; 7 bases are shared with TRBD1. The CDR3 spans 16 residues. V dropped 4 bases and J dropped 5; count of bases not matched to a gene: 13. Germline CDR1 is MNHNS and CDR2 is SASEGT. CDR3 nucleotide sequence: TGTGCCAGCAGTGCCTCACCAGGGGGAACAAAGACTGAAGCTTTCTTT. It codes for CASSASPGGTKTEAFF.

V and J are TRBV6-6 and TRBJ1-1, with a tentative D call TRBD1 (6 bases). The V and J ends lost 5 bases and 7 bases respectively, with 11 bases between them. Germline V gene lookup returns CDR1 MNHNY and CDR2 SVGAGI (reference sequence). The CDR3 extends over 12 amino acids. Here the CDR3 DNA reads TGTGCCAGCAGTGCTTTACAGGGTGAAGCTTTCTTT. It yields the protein CASSALQGEAFF.